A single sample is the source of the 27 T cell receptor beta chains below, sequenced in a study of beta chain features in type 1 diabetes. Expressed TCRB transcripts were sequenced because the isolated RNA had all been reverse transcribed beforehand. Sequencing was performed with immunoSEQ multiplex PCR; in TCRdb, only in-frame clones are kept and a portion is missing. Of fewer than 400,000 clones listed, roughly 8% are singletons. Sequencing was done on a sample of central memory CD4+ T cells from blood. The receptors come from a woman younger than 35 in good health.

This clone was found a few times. CDR3 protein: CASHGGGYEQFF. The CDR3 bases are TGTGCCAGCCACGGGGGCGGGTATGAGCAGTTCTTC. The chain recombines TRBV18 with TRBJ2-1; D may correspond to TRBD1 or TRBD2 (6 bases each). This CDR3 spans 12 amino acids. Trimming stripped 8 bases from V and 8 bases from J, with 13 bases between. From germline, CDR1 is KGHSH and CDR2 LQKENI.

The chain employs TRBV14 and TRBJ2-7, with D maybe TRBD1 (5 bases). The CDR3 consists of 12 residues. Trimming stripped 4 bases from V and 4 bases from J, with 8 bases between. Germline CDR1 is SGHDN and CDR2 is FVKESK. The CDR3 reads CASSRDSYEQYF. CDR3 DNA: TGTGCCAGCAGCCGAGACAGTTACGAGCAGTACTTC. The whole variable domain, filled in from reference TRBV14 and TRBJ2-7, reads EAGVTQFPSHSVIEKGQTVTLRCDPISGHDNLYWYRRVMGKEIKFLLHFVKESKQDESGMPNNRFLAERTGGTYSTLKVQPAELEDSGVYFCASSRDSYEQYFGPGTRLTVT.

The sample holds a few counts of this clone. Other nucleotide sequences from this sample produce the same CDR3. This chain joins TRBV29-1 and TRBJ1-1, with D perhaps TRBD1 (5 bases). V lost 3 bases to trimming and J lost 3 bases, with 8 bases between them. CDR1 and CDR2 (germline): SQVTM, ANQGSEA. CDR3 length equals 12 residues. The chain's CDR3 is CSVDLGDTEAFF. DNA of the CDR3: TGCAGCGTTGATTTGGGGGACACTGAAGCTTTCTTT.

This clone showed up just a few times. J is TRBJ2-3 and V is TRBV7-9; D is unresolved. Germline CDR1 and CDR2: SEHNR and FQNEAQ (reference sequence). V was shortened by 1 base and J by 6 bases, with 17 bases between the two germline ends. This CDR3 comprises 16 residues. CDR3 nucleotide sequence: TGTGCCAGCAGCTTAGTTTCCGGAGAACTCGGGGATACGCAGTATTTT. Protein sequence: CASSLVSGELGDTQYF.

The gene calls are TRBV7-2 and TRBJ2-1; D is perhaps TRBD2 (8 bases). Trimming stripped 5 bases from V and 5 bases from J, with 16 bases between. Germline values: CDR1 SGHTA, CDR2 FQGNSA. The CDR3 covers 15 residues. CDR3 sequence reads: CASSPREGAHNEQFF. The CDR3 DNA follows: TGTGCCAGCAGCCCCCGGGAGGGGGCACACAATGAGCAGTTCTTC.

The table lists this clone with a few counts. The CDR3 spells CASRRGTRETQYF. The CDR3 bases are TGTGCCAGCAGGAGAGGGACCCGGGAGACCCAGTACTTC. The chain uses TRBV7-8 and TRBJ2-5, with D perhaps being TRBD1 or TRBD2 (5 bases each). Germline lookup yields CDR1 SGHVS and CDR2 FQNEAQ. This CDR3 has 13 amino acids. Trimming shortened V by 6 bases and J by 5 bases, and 13 bases separated the two germline ends.

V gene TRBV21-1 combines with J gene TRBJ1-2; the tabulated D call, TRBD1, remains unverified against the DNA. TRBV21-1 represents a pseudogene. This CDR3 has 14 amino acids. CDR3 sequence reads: CATASGQGISGYTF. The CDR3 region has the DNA TGTGCCACCGCATCGGGACAGGGAATTTCGGGCTACACCTTC.

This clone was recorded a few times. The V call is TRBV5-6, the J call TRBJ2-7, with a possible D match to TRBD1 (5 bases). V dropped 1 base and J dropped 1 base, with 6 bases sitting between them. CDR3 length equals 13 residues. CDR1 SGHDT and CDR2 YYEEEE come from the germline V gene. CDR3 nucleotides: TGTGCCAGCAGCTTGCAGGGATCCTACGAGCAGTACTTC. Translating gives CASSLQGSYEQYF.

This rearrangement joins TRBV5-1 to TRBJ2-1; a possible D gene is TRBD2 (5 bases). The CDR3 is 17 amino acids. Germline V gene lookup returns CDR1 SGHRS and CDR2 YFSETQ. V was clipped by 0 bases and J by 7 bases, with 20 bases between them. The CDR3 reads CASSLAFGLASRNEQFF. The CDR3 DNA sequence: TGCGCCAGCAGCTTGGCCTTCGGATTAGCTAGCCGGAATGAGCAGTTCTTC.

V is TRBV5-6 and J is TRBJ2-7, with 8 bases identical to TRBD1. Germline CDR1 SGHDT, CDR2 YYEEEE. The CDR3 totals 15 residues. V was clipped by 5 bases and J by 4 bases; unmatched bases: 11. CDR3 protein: CASSPGQVRGYEQYF. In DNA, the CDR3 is TGTGCCAGCAGTCCGGGACAGGTTAGAGGGTACGAGCAGTACTTC.

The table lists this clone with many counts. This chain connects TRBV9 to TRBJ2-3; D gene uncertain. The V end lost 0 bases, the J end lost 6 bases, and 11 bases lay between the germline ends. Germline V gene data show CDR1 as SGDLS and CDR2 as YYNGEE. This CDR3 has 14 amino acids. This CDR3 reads CASSVEGRIDTQYF. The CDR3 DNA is TGTGCCAGCAGCGTAGAGGGTCGTATCGATACGCAGTATTTT.

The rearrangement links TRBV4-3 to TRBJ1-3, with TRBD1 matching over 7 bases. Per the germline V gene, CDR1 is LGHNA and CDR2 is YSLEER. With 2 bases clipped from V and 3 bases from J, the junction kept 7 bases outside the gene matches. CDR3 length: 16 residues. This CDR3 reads CASSQNPQGNGNTIYF. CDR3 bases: TGCGCCAGCAGCCAAAACCCACAGGGGAATGGAAACACCATATATTTT.

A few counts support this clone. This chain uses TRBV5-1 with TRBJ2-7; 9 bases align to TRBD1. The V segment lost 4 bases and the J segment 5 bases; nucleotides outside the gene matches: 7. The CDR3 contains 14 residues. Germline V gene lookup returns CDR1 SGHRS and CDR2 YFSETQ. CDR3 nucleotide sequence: TGCGCCAGCAGCCCCGGGACAGGGTTTGACGAGCAGTACTTC. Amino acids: CASSPGTGFDEQYF.

The CDR3 sequence: CASSVARGNGETQYF. In DNA, the CDR3 is TGTGCCAGCAGCGTAGCCAGGGGAAATGGAGAGACCCAGTACTTC. The chain uses TRBV9 and TRBJ2-5; perhaps TRBD1 as D (6 bases). The CDR3 has 15 amino acids. The germline gives CDR1 SGDLS, CDR2 YYNGEE. Trimming pared 0 bases from V and 4 bases from J, leaving 13 bases between. Based on the CDR3 plus reference TRBV9 and TRBJ2-5, the full variable domain is DSGVTQTPKHLITATGQRVTLRCSPRSGDLSVYWYQQSLDQGLQFLIQYYNGEERAKGNILERFSAQQFPDLHSELNLSSLELGDSALYFCASSVARGNGETQYFGPGTRLLVL.

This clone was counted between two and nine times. CDR3 bases: TGTGCCACCAGCAGATCAGGGACCAGGGGTGAGCAGTTCTTC. Its protein is CATSRSGTRGEQFF. This chain uses TRBV15 with TRBJ2-1, with TRBD1 as a possible D gene (6 bases). The CDR3 covers 14 residues. The germline gives CDR1 LNHNV, CDR2 YYDKDF (reference sequence). V lost 2 bases, J lost 9 bases, and 14 bases lay in between.

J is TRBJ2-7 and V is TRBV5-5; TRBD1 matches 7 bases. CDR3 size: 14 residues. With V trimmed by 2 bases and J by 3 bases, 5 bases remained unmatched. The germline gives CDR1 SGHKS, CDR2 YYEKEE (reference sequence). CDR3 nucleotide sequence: TGTGCCAGCAGCTTCGGGACAGACGACTACGAGCAGTACTTC. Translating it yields CASSFGTDDYEQYF. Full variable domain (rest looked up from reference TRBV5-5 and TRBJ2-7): DAGVTQSPTHLIKTRGQQVTLRCSPISGHKSVSWYQQVLGQGPQFIFQYYEKEERGRGNFPDRFSARQFPNYSSELNVNALLLGDSALYLCASSFGTDDYEQYFGPGTRLTVT.

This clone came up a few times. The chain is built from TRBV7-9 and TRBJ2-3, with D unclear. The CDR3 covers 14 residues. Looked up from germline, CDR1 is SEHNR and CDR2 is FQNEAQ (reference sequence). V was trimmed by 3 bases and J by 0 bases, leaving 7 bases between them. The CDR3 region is CASSFSRSTDTQYF. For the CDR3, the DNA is TGTGCCAGCAGCTTCTCGCGGAGCACAGATACGCAGTATTTT.

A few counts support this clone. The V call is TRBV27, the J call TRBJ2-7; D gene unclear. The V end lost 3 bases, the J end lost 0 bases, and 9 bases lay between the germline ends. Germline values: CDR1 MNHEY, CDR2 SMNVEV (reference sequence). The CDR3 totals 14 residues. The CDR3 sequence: CASSFSTASYEQYF. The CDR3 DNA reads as TGTGCCAGCAGTTTTTCCACAGCCTCCTACGAGCAGTACTTC.

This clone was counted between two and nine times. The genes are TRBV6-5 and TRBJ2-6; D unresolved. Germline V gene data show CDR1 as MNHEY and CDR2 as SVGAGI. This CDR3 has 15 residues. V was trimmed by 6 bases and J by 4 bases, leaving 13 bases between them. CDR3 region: CASSPSLTGANVLTF. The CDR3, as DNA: TGTGCCAGCAGCCCATCCCTGACAGGGGCCAACGTCCTGACTTTC.

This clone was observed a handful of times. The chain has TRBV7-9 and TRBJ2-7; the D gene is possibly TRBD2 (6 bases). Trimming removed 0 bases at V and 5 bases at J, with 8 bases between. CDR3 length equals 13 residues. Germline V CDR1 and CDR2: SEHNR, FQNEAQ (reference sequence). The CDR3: CASSLAGGDEQYF. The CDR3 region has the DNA TGTGCCAGCAGCTTAGCGGGAGGCGACGAGCAGTACTTC.

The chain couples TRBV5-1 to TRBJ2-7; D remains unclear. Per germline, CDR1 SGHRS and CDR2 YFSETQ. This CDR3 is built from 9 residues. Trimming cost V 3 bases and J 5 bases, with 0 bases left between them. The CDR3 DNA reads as TGCGCCAGCAGCTACGAGCAGTACTTC. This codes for CASSYEQYF.

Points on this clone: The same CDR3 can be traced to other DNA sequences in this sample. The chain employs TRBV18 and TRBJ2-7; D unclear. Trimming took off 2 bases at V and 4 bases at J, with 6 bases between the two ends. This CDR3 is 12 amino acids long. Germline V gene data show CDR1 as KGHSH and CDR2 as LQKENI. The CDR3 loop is CASSPSVYEQYF. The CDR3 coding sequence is TGTGCCAGCTCACCATCAGTATACGAGCAGTACTTC. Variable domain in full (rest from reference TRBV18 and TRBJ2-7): NAGVMQNPRHLVRRRGQEARLRCSPMKGHSHVYWYRQLPEEGLKFMVYLQKENIIDESGMPKERFSAEFPKEGPSILRIQQVVRGDSAAYFCASSPSVYEQYFGPGTRLTVT.

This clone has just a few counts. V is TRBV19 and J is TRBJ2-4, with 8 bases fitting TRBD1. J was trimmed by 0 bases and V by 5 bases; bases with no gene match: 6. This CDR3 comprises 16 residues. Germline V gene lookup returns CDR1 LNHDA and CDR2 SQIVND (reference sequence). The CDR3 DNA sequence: TGTGCCAGTAGTTCGGGACAGGTTCTAGCCAAAAACATTCAGTACTTC. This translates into CASSSGQVLAKNIQYF.

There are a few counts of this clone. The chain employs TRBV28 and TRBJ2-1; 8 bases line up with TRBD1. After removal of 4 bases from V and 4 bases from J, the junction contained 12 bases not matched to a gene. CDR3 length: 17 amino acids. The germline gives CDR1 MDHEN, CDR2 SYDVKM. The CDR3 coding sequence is TGTGCCAGCAGTTCTTTACCGGGACAGGCGAATTACAATGAGCAGTTCTTC. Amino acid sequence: CASSSLPGQANYNEQFF.

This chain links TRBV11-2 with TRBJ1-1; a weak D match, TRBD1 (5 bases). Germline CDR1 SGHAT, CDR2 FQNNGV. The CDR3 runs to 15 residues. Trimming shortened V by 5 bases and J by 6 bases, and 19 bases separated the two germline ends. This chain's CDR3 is CASSPTHRMGSEAFF. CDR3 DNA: TGTGCCAGCAGCCCAACCCACAGGATGGGGTCTGAAGCTTTCTTT.

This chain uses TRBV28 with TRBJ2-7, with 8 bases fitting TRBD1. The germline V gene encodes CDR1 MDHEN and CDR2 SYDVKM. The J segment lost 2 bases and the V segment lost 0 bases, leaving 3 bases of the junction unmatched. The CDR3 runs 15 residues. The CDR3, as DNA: TGTGCCAGCAGTTTATGGGGGACAGGCCCCTACGAGCAGTACTTC. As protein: CASSLWGTGPYEQYF.

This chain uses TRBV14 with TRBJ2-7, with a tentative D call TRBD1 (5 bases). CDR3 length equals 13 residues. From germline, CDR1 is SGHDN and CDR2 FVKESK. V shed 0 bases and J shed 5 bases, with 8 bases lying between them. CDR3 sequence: CASSQEGVNEQYF. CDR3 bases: TGTGCCAGCAGCCAAGAAGGGGTTAACGAGCAGTACTTC.